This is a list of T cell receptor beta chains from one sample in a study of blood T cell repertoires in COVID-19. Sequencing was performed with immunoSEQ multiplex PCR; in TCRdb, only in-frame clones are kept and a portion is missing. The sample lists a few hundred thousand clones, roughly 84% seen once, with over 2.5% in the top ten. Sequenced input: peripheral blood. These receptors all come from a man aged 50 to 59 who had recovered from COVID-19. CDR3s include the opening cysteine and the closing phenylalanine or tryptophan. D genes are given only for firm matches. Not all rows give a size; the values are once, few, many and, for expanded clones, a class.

CSASTMAVKSSSYEQYF,TGCAGTGCTAGTACTATGGCGGTCAAATCTTCCTCCTACGAGCAGTACTTC,few,TRBJ2-7,NA,TRBV20-1
CASSGSGANVLTF,TGTGCCAGCAGCGGCTCTGGGGCCAACGTCCTGACTTTC,NA,TRBJ2-6,NA,TRBV12-3/TRBV12-4
CASSPGPTGPNTEAFF,TGTGCCAGCAGCCCAGGCCCGACAGGGCCGAACACTGAAGCTTTCTTT,NA,TRBJ1-1,TRBD1,TRBV5-6
CAWRRGAGGRLFF,TGTGCCTGGAGAAGGGGAGCAGGGGGGAGACTGTTTTTT,NA,TRBJ1-4,TRBD1,TRBV30
CASSGRGTGGLDEKLFF,TGTGCCAGCAGTGGCAGAGGGACAGGGGGCCTGGATGAAAAACTGTTTTTT,NA,TRBJ1-4,TRBD1,TRBV28
CATSSRDLAVHEQFF,TGTGCCACCAGCAGTCGTGATCTAGCGGTCCATGAGCAGTTCTTC,NA,TRBJ2-1,TRBD2,TRBV15
CASSLWRGLATNEKLFF,TGTGCCAGCAGCTTATGGCGGGGCTTGGCAACTAATGAAAAACTGTTTTTT,NA,TRBJ1-4,NA,TRBV7-8
CASSDHRRNTIYF,TGTGCCAGCAGCGATCACAGGAGAAACACCATATATTTT,NA,TRBJ1-3,NA,TRBV9
CATSDDRGRNNEQFF,TGTGCCACCAGCGACGACAGGGGGCGTAACAATGAGCAGTTCTTC,NA,TRBJ2-1,TRBD1,TRBV24-1
CASRRTGTGANVLTF,TGTGCCAGCAGAAGGACAGGGACTGGGGCCAACGTCCTGACTTTC,NA,TRBJ2-6,TRBD1,TRBV13
CATSRLGGDTLRQYF,TGTGCCACCTCCCGTCTGGGGGGGGATACGTTGAGGCAGTATTTT,NA,TRBJ2-3,TRBD2,TRBV6-5
CASSEEHLSGSSYEQYF,TGTGCCAGCAGCGAAGAACACCTCAGCGGGAGCTCCTACGAGCAGTACTTC,NA,TRBJ2-7,TRBD2,TRBV2
CASSERDRTNTGELFF,TGCGCCAGCAGTGAGAGGGACAGGACGAACACCGGGGAGCTGTTTTTT,NA,TRBJ2-2,TRBD1,TRBV10-2
CASRTWGQGENEQFF,TGTGCCAGCAGGACTTGGGGACAGGGTGAGAATGAGCAGTTCTTC,NA,TRBJ2-1,TRBD1,TRBV6-5
CASRRRQGVTDTQYF,TGTGCCAGCAGGAGGAGACAGGGGGTAACAGATACGCAGTATTTT,NA,TRBJ2-3,TRBD1,TRBV27
CASSIRTGTSTDTQYF,TGTGCCAGTAGTATTCGCACAGGAACTAGCACAGATACGCAGTATTTT,NA,TRBJ2-3,NA,TRBV19
CASSDSVDTQYF,TGTGCCAGCAGTGACTCCGTTGATACGCAGTATTTT,NA,TRBJ2-3,NA,TRBV6-4
CASTLGGDYGYTF,TGTGCCAGCACCCTAGGGGGGGACTATGGCTACACCTTC,NA,TRBJ1-2,NA,TRBV9
CASSPERANSEAFF,TGTGCCAGCTCACCGGAGAGGGCAAATTCTGAAGCTTTCTTT,NA,TRBJ1-1,NA,TRBV18
CASSLGGTGTQTQYF,TGCGCCAGCAGCTTGGGGGGGACAGGGACGCAGACCCAGTACTTC,NA,TRBJ2-5,TRBD1,TRBV5-1
CASSQSTHITSPLHF,TGCGCCAGCAGTCAATCAACTCATATAACTTCACCCCTCCACTTT,NA,TRBJ1-6,NA,TRBV23-1
CSVARGGSRDTQYF,TGCAGCGTTGCACGGGGGGGGAGCAGGGATACGCAGTATTTT,NA,TRBJ2-3,TRBD2,TRBV29-1
CASSPGQEGQPQHF,TGCGCCAGCAGCCCCGGACAGGAGGGTCAGCCCCAGCATTTT,NA,TRBJ1-5,TRBD1,TRBV5-1
CASSPLLMFTDTQYF,TGTGCCAGCTCACCCCTATTGATGTTCACAGATACGCAGTATTTT,NA,TRBJ2-3,NA,TRBV18
CASSVLGQEISPQHF,TGTGCCAGCAGTGTTTTGGGACAGGAGATCTCGCCCCAGCATTTT,NA,TRBJ1-5,TRBD1,TRBV2
CASRPGWSSREQYF,TGTGCCAGCAGACCGGGTTGGAGCTCTAGGGAGCAGTACTTC,once,TRBJ2-7,NA,TRBV5-4
CATSRAQGAIGTGELFF,TGTGCCACCAGCAGAGCACAGGGGGCGATTGGCACCGGGGAGCTGTTTTTT,NA,TRBJ2-2,TRBD1,TRBV15
CASSPGFPSGIAYEQYF,TGCGCCAGCAGCCCCGGATTCCCTAGCGGGATCGCCTACGAGCAGTACTTC,few,TRBJ2-7,TRBD2,TRBV5-1
CASSPRLFQETQYF,TGTGCCAGCAGCCCAAGACTATTCCAAGAGACCCAGTACTTC,NA,TRBJ2-5,NA,TRBV3-1/TRBV3-2
CASSLEQGRYEQYF,TGTGCCAGCAGTTTGGAGCAGGGGCGCTACGAGCAGTACTTC,once,TRBJ2-7,NA,TRBV28
CASSLSQGANEKLFF,TGTGCCAGCAGTTTATCGCAGGGGGCTAATGAAAAACTGTTTTTT,few,TRBJ1-4,TRBD1,TRBV27
CASSPSRQGVRDGYTF,TGTGCCAGCTCACCATCAAGACAGGGAGTGCGGGATGGCTACACCTTC,few,TRBJ1-2,TRBD1,TRBV18
CSAEGGPLNTQYF,TGCAGCGCCGAGGGAGGGCCATTGAATACGCAGTATTTT,NA,TRBJ2-3,TRBD2,TRBV29-1
CASSLATGLTGQETQYF,TGTGCCAGCAGTTTAGCAACAGGGCTTACAGGCCAAGAGACCCAGTACTTC,NA,TRBJ2-5,NA,TRBV28
CASSVHIQYF,TGTGCCAGCAGCGTCCACATTCAGTACTTC,NA,TRBJ2-4,NA,TRBV25-1
CASSIGGGSTQYF,TGTGCCAGTAGTATAGGCGGAGGCAGTACGCAGTATTTT,few,TRBJ2-3,NA,TRBV19
CASSQVLGSSGAFF,TGTGCCAGCAGCCAAGTCTTAGGGAGTTCGGGGGCTTTCTTT,NA,TRBJ1-1,NA,TRBV3-1/TRBV3-2
CASSVSDSGFYEQYF,TGCGCCAGCAGTGTATCGGACAGTGGTTTCTACGAGCAGTACTTC,once,TRBJ2-7,NA,TRBV10-2
CASSLYGTGSGEQYF,TGTGCCAGCAGTTTATATGGGACAGGGTCTGGCGAGCAGTACTTC,NA,TRBJ2-7,TRBD1,TRBV28
CASSPTRPGELFF,TGTGCCAGCTCACCGACTAGACCCGGGGAGCTGTTTTTT,NA,TRBJ2-2,NA,TRBV18
CAWSVRAGAEQYF,TGTGCCTGGAGTGTACGGGCGGGAGCCGAGCAGTACTTC,NA,TRBJ2-7,TRBD2,TRBV30
CASSLKGLAGASYNEQFF,TGTGCCAGCAGTTTAAAGGGACTAGCGGGAGCCTCCTACAATGAGCAGTTCTTC,NA,TRBJ2-1,TRBD2,TRBV28
CASSMPDRGKDQPQHF,TGTGCCAGTAGTATGCCCGACAGGGGCAAGGATCAGCCCCAGCATTTT,few,TRBJ1-5,TRBD1,TRBV19
CASSLAGNQPQHF,TGTGCCAGCAGCTTGGCCGGCAATCAGCCCCAGCATTTT,few,TRBJ1-5,NA,TRBV11-2
CASSATGIQYF,TGTGCCAGCAGCGCCACAGGCATTCAGTACTTC,once,TRBJ2-4,NA,TRBV7-9